This paragraph reports one T cell receptor (beta chain). Assay: immunoSEQ multiplex PCR; the TCRdb copy retains only in-frame clones and omits some. This table holds roughly 420,000 clones, roughly 88% found once. This entry comes from a study of blood T cell repertoires in COVID-19. The germline CDR1 and CDR2 sequences are KGHDR and SFDVKD. This CDR3 has 12 residues. Trimming pared 5 bases from V and 9 bases from J, leaving 7 bases between. The sample consisted of PBMCs or T cells enriched from blood (not recorded which). The V call is TRBV24-1, the J call TRBJ1-6; D remains ambiguous. This clonotype was obtained from a woman in her 30s with acute COVID-19. The CDR3 sequence: CATSGGGSPLHF. The DNA of the CDR3 is TGTGCCACCAGTGGGGGAGGTTCACCCCTCCACTTT.